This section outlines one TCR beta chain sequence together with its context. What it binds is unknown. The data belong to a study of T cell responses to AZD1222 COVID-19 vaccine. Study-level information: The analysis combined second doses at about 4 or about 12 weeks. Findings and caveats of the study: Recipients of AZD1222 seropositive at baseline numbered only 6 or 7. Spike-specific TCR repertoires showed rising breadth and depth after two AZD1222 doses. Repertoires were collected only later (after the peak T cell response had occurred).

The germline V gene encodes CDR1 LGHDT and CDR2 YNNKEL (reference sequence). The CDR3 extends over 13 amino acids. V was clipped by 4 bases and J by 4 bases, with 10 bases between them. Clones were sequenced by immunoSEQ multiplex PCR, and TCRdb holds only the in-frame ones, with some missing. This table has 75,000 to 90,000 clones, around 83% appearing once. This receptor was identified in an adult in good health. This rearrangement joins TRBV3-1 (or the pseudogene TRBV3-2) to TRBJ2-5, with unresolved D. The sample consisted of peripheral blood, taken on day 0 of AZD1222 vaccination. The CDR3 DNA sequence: TGTGCCAGCAGCCTGCTGTCTTCAGAGACCCAGTACTTC. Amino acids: CASSLLSSETQYF.